This record covers a single T cell receptor (beta chain). This clone's antigen is unknown. Base-call qualities are not available, and no considerably larger clone is one nucleotide away. This record comes from a study of shared clonotypes between healthy human individuals (dated by TCRdb to the early 2020s). A note on the overall study: The cohort comprised a couple of women and a few men aged 18 to 49 years. Leukapheresis yielded between about 0.85 and 10 billion PBMCs per donor. To estimate repertoire size and how much clonotypes are shared between individuals, the study performed deep sequencing of blood TCR repertoires from 4 to 6 healthy adults. To increase sequencing depth and limit assay-specific biases, different laboratories used diverse techniques to prepare libraries and sequence TCR repertoires. Per donor, three plates each were used for CD4 naive and CD4 memory, two for CD8 naive, and one for CD8 memory.

Donors were healthy HIV-negative adults with no recently reported acute infections or vaccinations. Every donor was a Caucasian adult residing in Nashville, Tennessee, USA. Magnetic negative selection was used to enrich CD4+ T cells, after which naive cells were positively selected on CD45RA and the negative fraction became the memory subset. After blood collection by leukapheresis, PBMCs were isolated using Ficoll-Histopaque density gradient centrifugation and then cryopreserved in the vapor phase of liquid nitrogen. Analytical flow cytometry was used to check the purity and quantity of each magnetically sorted T cell population. Genomic DNA was isolated from every sorted fraction and measured by UV absorbance on a Nanodrop 2000c. Overall study results and their limits: About 5% of naive CD4, 3.5% of naive CD8, roughly 2.4% of memory CD4, and 0.4% of memory CD8 clonotypes were shared across several donors. Because the study included a small number of donors, the genetic and exposure-history diversity represented was limited. Clonotypes shared by all four sorted-subset donors showed higher generation probabilities than non-shared clonotypes. Rarefaction of sorted-subset datasets indicated incomplete sequencing despite the large sequencing depth. Estimated clonotype richness was generally larger for naive than for memory subsets. Pairwise subsampling indicated that sequencing depth was expected to affect the degree of clonotype sharing among donors. Sampling was restricted to blood, and TCR repertoires in tissue are likely to differ from TCR repertoires in blood.

From the cysteine through the phenylalanine, the CDR3 covers 13 amino acids. Only the CDR3 portion is preserved as DNA: 39 bases, with reading frame beginning at the first base. The germline V gene (reference sequence) yields LNHDA for CDR1 and SQIVND for CDR2. V gives up 4 bases and J gives up 13 bases, and the segment between their germline ends measures 20 bases. Using the deep immunoSEQ assay, TCR CDR3 regions were amplified from genomic DNA by multiplex PCR. Extracted genomic DNA from each cell subset was spread evenly across all wells of several immunoSEQ 96-well plates, with each plate serving as a replicate. Each replicate PCR for sorted subsets received about 220 ng genomic DNA, equal to around 32,000 T cell genomes. Purified libraries were measured with a Qubit 3.0 fluorometer, size-checked on a Bioanalyzer 2100, and measured again with the KAPA Library Quantification kit. A separate single-read 150-cycle Illumina NextSeq 550 flow cell was used to sequence each immunoSEQ 96-well plate. For the original study's pipeline: Because the immunoSEQ output included only junctional sequences and no quality scores, the filtering could not be the same as the filtering used for full-length reads. To assign V/J genes and CDR3, sequences were annotated against IMGT germline references using PyIR, a Python wrapper for IgBLAST v1.9. Reads with weak V/J assignments (E-value above 1e-6), missing CDR3, stop codons, out-of-frame junctions, or ambiguous translated residues were removed. V3J clonotypes were defined as sequences sharing an identical inferred V gene, J gene, and CDR3 amino acid sequence. Percentage overlap between repertoires was calculated by dividing the number of shared unique clonotypes by the size of the smaller repertoire. Richness of each repertoire was evaluated using RTK rarefaction, the Chao1 estimator, and Recon v2.1 estimates of unobserved clonotypes. Generation probabilities for all TCRbeta clonotypes obtained by the gDNA method from a handful of donors were computed using OLGA. TCRdb provides this immuneACCESS table in a form limited to in-frame rearrangements. Some clones are lacking; in checked studies, under half of them reflect an unresolved V gene, and why the rest are absent is not known. V and J calls and clone size are copied from that table; D and trimming were computed from the DNA. The sample table contains a few million clones; only one count was recorded for approximately 95% of them. The ten largest clones add up to under 0.45% of the sample.

The chain couples TRBV19 to TRBJ2-7; TRBD1 is a weak D gene call, 5 bases matching. The receptor's source is a man aged 18 to 29 in good health. Some clones in this sample may be carry-over from other donors' samples. The sample was naive CD4+ T cells from PBMCs. Per the publication, the cell subset or site label means: CD45RA+ positively selected. The CDR3 corresponds to CASSTRQSLAVYF. The sequence in DNA is TGTGCCAGTAGTACCCGACAGTCCCTGGCGGTCTACTTC.